This paragraph reports one TCR beta chain. It has no known antigen specificity. No base-level quality is on record; no much larger clone is a single base apart. The sample comes from a study of blood T cell repertoires in COVID-19 (dated by TCRdb to the early 2020s). At the level of the whole study: Samples from collaborators originated in the United States, Italy and Spain and spanned both the acute and convalescent phases of COVID-19. The material from the prospective study consisted of cDNA or gDNA derived from T cells, B-cell-depleted T cells, or PBMCs. Deeply sampled blood TCRbeta repertoires from subjects exposed to, actively infected with, or recovered from COVID-19 were included in the dataset. The repertoires were released in a freely available public database intended as a resource for research on the immune response to SARS-CoV-2. Samples were obtained from the ongoing ImmuneRACE study (first 160 participants) and from about 1,300 subjects provided by 6 global collaborators. A de-identified subject ID, COVID-19 status, age in years and sex were almost always included in the sample metadata. HLA class I and class II types, where available, came from metadata supplied by the sample provider rather than from assay-based typing. Results the study describes overall, beyond this receptor: The quantity of clinical and demographic metadata differed by source and by participant and was supplied without curation.

According to the germline V gene, CDR1 reads MDHEN and CDR2 reads SYDVKM. The CDR3, cysteine through phenylalanine, is 15 amino acids long. Solely the CDR3 DNA is kept, with 45 bases framed from the first base. Clipping removes 7 bases from V and 1 base from J, with 5 as the unmatched junction base count. Collaborating institutions collected whole blood in K2EDTA tubes following their own protocols. For TCRbeta analysis, collaborators shipped samples in one of three forms: frozen whole blood, isolated PBMCs, or DNA extracted from either of those sample types. The immunoSEQ Assay, a bias-controlled multiplex PCR, was used to amplify TCRbeta CDR3 regions from genomic DNA. The study's processing was this. Nucleated cell counts per sample were estimated from amplification of reference gene primers within the assay. Sequence reads were collapsed and filtered to measure the absolute abundance of every unique TCRbeta CDR3 rearrangement. For each sample, productive Simpson clonality was calculated as the square root of Simpson's diversity index over productive rearrangements. Sourced from immuneACCESS, this table was stored by TCRdb with only in-frame sequences that have V and J called. A share of the clones is absent; for the studies checked, an unresolved V gene accounts for under half, and the remainder has no known explanation. Clone size and V and J calls were adopted from that table, with D and trimming inferred from the DNA. The sample table contains about 85,000 clones; only one count was recorded for approximately 80% of them. The ten largest clones take up around 13% of the sample.

This clonotype was sampled from a human donor in a cohort sampled during active COVID-19. Recombination linked TRBV28 to TRBJ2-2; TRBD2 agrees with 8 junctional bases. Sequencing used peripheral blood. The DNA sequence reads TGTGCCAGCACTGAGCGGGGGCGGAACACCGGGGAGCTGTTTTTT. Its amino acids are CASTERGRNTGELFF.